This note documents a single TCR beta chain sequence. The CDR3 is made up of 14 amino acids. V lost 7 bases and J lost 1, with 13 bases in between. Germline assignment: CDR1 MNHEY and CDR2 SVGAGI. Participants were placed into cohorts based on the clinical history they reported. Two negative PCRs, clearance, or symptom resolution characterized the recovered Cohort 3 donors. TCRdb's table, derived via immunoSEQ multiplex PCR, lists solely in-frame clones and lacks some. The profile shows approximately 300,000 clones, 80% to 90% of them singletons. This specimen belongs to a study of blood T cell repertoires in COVID-19. For the study at large: Sample material is recorded as cDNA or gDNA derived from T cells, B-cell-depleted T cells, or PBMCs.

The TCR sequence derives from a man aged 25 to 40 who had recovered from COVID-19. The chain is built from TRBV6-5 and TRBJ2-5; no clear D. Sequencing was done on a sample of PBMCs or T cells enriched from blood (not recorded which). CDR3 in amino acids: CASTGGSSQETQYF. The CDR3 bases are TGTGCCAGCACCGGCGGTAGTTCCCAAGAGACCCAGTACTTC.